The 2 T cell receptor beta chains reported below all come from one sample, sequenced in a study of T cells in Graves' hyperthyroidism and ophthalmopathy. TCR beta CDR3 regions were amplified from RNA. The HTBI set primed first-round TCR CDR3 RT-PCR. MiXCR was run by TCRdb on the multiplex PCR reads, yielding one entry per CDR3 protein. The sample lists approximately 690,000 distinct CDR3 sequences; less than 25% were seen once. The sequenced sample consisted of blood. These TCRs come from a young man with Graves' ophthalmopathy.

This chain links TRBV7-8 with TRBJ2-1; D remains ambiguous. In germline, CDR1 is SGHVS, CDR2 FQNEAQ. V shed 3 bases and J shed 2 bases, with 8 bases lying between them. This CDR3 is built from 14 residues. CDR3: CASSFAAPYNEQFF. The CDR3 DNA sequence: TGTGCCAGCAGCTTCGCGGCCCCCTACAATGAGCAGTTCTTC.

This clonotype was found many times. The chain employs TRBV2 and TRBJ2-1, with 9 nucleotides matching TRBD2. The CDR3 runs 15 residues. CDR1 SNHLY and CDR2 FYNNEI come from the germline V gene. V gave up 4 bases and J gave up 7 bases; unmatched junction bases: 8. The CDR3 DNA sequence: TGTGCCAGCAGTGGTGGTAGCGGGAGAGGGAATGAGCAGTTCTTC. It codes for CASSGGSGRGNEQFF.